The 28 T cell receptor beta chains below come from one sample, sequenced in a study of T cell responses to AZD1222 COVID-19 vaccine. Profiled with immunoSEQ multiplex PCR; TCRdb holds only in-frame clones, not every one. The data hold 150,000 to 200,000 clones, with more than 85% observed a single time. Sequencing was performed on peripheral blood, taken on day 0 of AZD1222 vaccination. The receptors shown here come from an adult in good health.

The CDR3 DNA sequence: TGTGCCAGCAGCCAAGCGGGCAGCTACGAGCAGTACTTC. This encodes CASSQAGSYEQYF. The chain uses TRBV3-1 (or the pseudogene TRBV3-2) and TRBJ2-7; no firm D call. V was pared by 1 base and J by 3 bases, with 7 bases between. The CDR3 is 13 amino acids. Looked up from germline, CDR1 is LGHDT and CDR2 is YNNKEL (reference sequence).

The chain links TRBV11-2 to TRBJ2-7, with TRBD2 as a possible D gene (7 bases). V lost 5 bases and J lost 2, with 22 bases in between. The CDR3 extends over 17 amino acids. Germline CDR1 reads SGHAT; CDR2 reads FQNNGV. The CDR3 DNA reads TGTGCCAGCAGCCTAATTCCAGGGGCTAGCGGTCCCTACGAGCAGTACTTC. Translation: CASSLIPGASGPYEQYF.

This CDR3 reads CASSSPRGASGRYEQYF. CDR3 nucleotides: TGTGCCAGCAGTTCCCCGAGGGGGGCTAGCGGACGCTACGAGCAGTACTTC. This chain links TRBV28 with TRBJ2-7, with D possibly matching TRBD2 (7 bases). The ends were cut back, 4 bases at V and 3 bases at J, with 22 bases in the middle. CDR3 length: 17 amino acids. Germline V CDR1 and CDR2: MDHEN, SYDVKM. Filled out from reference TRBV28 and TRBJ2-7, the complete variable domain reads DVKVTQSSRYLVKRTGEKVFLECVQDMDHENMFWYRQDPGLGLRLIYFSYDVKMKEKGDIPEGYSVSREKKERFSLILESASTNQTSMYLCASSSPRGASGRYEQYFGPGTRLTVT.

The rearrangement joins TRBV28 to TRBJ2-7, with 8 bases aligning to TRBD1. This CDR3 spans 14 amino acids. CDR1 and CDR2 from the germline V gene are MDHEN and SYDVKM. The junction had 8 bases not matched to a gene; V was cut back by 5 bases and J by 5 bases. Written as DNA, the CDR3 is TGTGCCAGCAGTCCCCCGGACAGGGCCCACGAGCAGTACTTC. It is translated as CASSPPDRAHEQYF.

The CDR3, as DNA: TGTGCCAGCAGCTTAGGGGGGAGCCAACCCTACGAGCAGTACTTC. Residues: CASSLGGSQPYEQYF. The rearrangement uses TRBV13 and TRBJ2-7; the D gene is possibly TRBD2 (5 bases). This CDR3 has 15 amino acids. Germline V gene data show CDR1 as PRHDT and CDR2 as FYEKMQ (reference sequence). Trimming took off 0 bases at V and 2 bases at J, with 11 bases between the two ends.

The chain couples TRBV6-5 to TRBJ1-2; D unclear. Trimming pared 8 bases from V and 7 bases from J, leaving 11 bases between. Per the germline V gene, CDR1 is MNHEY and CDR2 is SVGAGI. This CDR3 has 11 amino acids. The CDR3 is CASFVGGGYTF. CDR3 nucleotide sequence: TGTGCCAGCTTTGTGGGTGGTGGCTACACCTTC.

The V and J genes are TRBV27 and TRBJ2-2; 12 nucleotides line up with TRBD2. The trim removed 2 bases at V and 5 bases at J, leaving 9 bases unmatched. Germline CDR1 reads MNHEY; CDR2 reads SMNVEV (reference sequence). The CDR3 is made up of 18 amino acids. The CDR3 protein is CASSLEVGLAGRTGELFF. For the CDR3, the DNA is TGTGCCAGCAGTTTAGAGGTGGGACTAGCGGGTCGGACCGGGGAGCTGTTTTTT.

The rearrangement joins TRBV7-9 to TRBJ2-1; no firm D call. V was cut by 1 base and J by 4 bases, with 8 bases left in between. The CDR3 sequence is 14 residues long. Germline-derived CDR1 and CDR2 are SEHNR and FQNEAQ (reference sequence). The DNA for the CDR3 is TGTGCCAGCAGCTTAGAGAAATCGTACAATGAGCAGTTCTTC. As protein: CASSLEKSYNEQFF. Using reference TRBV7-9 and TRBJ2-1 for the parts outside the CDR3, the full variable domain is DTGVSQNPRHKITKRGQNVTFRCDPISEHNRLYWYRQTLGQGPEFLTYFQNEAQLEKSRLLSDRFSAERPKGSFSTLEIQRTEQGDSAMYLCASSLEKSYNEQFFGPGTRLTVL.

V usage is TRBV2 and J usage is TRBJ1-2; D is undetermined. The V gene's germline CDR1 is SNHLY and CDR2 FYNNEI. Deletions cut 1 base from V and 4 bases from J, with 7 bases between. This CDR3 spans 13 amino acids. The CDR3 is CASSEGPVYGYTF. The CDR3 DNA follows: TGTGCCAGCAGTGAAGGGCCAGTCTATGGCTACACCTTC.

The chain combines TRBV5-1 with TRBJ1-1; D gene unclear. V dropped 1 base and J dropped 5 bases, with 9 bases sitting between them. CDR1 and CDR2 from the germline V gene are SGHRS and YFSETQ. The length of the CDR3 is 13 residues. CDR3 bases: TGCGCCAGCAGCTTGAACGGGAGGACTGAAGCTTTCTTT. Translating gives CASSLNGRTEAFF.

CDR3 in amino acids: CASRSGATYTGELFF. The CDR3 nucleotides read TGTGCCAGCAGGTCAGGGGCGACATACACCGGGGAGCTGTTTTTT. The chain couples TRBV28 to TRBJ2-2; D perhaps matches TRBD1 (6 bases). Trimming pared 6 bases from V and 3 bases from J, leaving 14 bases between. Germline V gives CDR1 MDHEN, CDR2 SYDVKM. CDR3 length: 15 residues. The complete variable domain, with remaining parts taken from reference TRBV28 and TRBJ2-2, reads DVKVTQSSRYLVKRTGEKVFLECVQDMDHENMFWYRQDPGLGLRLIYFSYDVKMKEKGDIPEGYSVSREKKERFSLILESASTNQTSMYLCASRSGATYTGELFFGEGSRLTVL.

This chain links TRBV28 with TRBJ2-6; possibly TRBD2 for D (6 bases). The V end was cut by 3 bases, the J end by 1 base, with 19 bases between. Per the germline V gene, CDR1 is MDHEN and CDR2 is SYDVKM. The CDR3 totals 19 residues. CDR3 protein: CASSLEKGSRGSGANVLTF. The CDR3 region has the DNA TGTGCCAGCAGTTTGGAAAAGGGGAGCCGGGGGTCTGGGGCCAACGTCCTGACTTTC.

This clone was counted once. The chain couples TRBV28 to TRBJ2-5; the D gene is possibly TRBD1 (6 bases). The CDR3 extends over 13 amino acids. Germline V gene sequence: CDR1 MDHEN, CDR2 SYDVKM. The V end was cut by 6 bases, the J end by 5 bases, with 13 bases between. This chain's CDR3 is CASSKGGSETQYF. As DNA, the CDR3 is TGTGCCAGCAGCAAAGGGGGTTCGGAGACCCAGTACTTC.

DNA for the CDR3: TGCGCCAGCAGCTTGGGAGTGGGGGCTTACAATGAGCAGTTCTTC. The encoded protein is CASSLGVGAYNEQFF. This chain connects TRBV5-1 to TRBJ2-1, with D perhaps TRBD1 (6 bases). Trimming removed 0 bases at V and 4 bases at J, with 11 bases between. The CDR3 runs to 15 residues. Germline-derived CDR1 and CDR2 are SGHRS and YFSETQ. Filled out from reference TRBV5-1 and TRBJ2-1, the complete variable domain reads KAGVTQTPRYLIKTRGQQVTLSCSPISGHRSVSWYQQTPGQGLQFLFEYFSETQRNKGNFPGRFSGRQFSNSRSEMNVSTLELGDSALYLCASSLGVGAYNEQFFGPGTRLTVL.

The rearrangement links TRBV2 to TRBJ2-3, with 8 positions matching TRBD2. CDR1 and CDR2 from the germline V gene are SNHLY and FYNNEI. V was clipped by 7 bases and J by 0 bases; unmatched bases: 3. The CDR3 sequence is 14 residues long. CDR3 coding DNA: TGTGCCAGCATTAGCGGGACTAGCACAGATACGCAGTATTTT. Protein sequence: CASISGTSTDTQYF.

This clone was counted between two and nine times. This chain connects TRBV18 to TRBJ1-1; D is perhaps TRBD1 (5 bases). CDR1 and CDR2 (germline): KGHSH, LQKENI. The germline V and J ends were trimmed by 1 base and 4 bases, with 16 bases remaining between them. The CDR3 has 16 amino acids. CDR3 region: CASSPRQGRRSTEAFF. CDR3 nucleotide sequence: TGTGCCAGCTCACCACGGCAGGGACGCCGCAGCACTGAAGCTTTCTTT. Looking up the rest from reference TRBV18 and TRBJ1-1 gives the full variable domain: NAGVMQNPRHLVRRRGQEARLRCSPMKGHSHVYWYRQLPEEGLKFMVYLQKENIIDESGMPKERFSAEFPKEGPSILRIQQVVRGDSAAYFCASSPRQGRRSTEAFFGQGTRLTVV.

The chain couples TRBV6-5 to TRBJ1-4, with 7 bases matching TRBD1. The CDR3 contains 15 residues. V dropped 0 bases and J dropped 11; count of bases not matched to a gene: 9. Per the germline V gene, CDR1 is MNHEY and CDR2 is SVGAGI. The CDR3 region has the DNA TGTGCCAGCAGTTACTCGACGGATCAGGGGGGGAAACTGTTTTTT. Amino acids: CASSYSTDQGGKLFF.

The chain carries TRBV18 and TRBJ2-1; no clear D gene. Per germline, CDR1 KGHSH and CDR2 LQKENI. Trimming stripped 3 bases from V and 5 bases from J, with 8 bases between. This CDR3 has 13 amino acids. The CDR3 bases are TGTGCCAGCTCACCTCAGGTAAACAATGAGCAGTTCTTC. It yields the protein CASSPQVNNEQFF.

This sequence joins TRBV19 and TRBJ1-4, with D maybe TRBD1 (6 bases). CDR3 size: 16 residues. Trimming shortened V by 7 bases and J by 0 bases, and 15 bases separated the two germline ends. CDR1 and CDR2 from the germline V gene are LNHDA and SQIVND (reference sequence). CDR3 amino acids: CASTRTAISTNEKLFF. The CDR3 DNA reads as TGTGCCAGTACCCGGACAGCCATCTCAACTAATGAAAAACTGTTTTTT.

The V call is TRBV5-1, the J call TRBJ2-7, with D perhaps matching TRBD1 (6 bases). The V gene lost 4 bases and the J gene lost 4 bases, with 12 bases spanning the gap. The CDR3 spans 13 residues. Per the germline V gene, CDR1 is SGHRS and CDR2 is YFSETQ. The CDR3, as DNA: TGCGCCAGCAGCACTGATCAGGGGTACGAGCAGTACTTC. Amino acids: CASSTDQGYEQYF.

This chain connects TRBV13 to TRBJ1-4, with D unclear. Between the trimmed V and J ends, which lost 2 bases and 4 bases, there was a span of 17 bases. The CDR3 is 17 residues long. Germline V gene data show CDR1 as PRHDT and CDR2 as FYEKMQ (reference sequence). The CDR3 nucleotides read TGTGCCAGCAGCTTATCATCCCACGGGTCGGTTAATGAAAAACTGTTTTTT. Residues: CASSLSSHGSVNEKLFF. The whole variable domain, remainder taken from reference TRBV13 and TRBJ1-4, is AAGVIQSPRHLIKEKRETATLKCYPIPRHDTVYWYQQGPGQDPQFLISFYEKMQSDKGSIPDRFSAQQFSDYHSELNMSSLELGDSALYFCASSLSSHGSVNEKLFFGSGTQLSVL.

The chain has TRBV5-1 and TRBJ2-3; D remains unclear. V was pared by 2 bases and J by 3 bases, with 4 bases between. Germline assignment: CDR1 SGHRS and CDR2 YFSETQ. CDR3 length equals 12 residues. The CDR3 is CASSFSTDTQYF. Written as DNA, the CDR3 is TGCGCCAGCAGCTTTAGTACAGATACGCAGTATTTT.

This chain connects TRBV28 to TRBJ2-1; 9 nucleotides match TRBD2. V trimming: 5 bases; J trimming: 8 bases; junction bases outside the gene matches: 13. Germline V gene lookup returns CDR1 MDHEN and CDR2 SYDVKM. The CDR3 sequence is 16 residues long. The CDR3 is CASSPPAGGSSYEQFF. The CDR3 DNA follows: TGTGCCAGCAGTCCCCCGGCGGGAGGGTCCTCCTATGAGCAGTTCTTC.

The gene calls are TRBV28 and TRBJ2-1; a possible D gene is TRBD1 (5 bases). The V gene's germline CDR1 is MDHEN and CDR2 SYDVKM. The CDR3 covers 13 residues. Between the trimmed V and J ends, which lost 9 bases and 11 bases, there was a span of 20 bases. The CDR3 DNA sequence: TGTGCCAGTCAAACCCGGACAACCTCTCAGCAGTTCTTC. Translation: CASQTRTTSQQFF.

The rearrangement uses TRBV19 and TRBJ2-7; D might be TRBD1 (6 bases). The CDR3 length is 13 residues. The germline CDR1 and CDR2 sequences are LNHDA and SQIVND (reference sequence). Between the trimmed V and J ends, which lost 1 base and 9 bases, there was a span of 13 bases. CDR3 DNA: TGTGCCAGTAGTATAGGGACAGCGACTGTGCAGTACTTC. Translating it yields CASSIGTATVQYF.

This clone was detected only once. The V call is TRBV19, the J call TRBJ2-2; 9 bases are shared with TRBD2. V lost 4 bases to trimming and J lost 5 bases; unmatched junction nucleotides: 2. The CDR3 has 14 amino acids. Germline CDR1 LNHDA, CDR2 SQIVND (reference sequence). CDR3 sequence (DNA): TGTGCCAGTAGTAGGCGGGAGGGAACCGGGGAGCTGTTTTTT. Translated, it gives CASSRREGTGELFF. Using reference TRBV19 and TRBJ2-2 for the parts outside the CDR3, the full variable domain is DGGITQSPKYLFRKEGQNVTLSCEQNLNHDAMYWYRQDPGQGLRLIYYSQIVNDFQKGDIAEGYSVSREKKESFPLTVTSAQKNPTAFYLCASSRREGTGELFFGEGSRLTVL.

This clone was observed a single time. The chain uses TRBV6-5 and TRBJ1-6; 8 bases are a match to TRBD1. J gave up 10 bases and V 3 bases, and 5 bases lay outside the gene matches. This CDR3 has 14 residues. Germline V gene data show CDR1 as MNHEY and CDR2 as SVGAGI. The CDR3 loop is CASSYGQGVSPLHF. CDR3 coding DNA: TGTGCCAGCAGTTATGGACAGGGAGTATCACCCCTCCACTTT.

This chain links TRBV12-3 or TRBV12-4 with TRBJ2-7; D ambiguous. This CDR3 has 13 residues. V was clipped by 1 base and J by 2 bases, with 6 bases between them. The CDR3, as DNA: TGTGCCAGCAGTTTAGGGAGAACCTACGAGCAGTACTTC. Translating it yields CASSLGRTYEQYF.